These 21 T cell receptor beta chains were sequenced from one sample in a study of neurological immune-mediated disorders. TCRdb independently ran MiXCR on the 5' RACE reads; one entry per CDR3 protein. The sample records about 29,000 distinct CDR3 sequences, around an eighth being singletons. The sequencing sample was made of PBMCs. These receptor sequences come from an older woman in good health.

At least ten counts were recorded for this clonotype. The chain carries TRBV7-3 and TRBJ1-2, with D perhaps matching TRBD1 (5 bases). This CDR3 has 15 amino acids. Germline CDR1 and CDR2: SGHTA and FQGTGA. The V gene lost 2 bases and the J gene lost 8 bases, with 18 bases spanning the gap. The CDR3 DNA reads TGTGCCAGCAGCTTAGCCCCAACAGGATCGGGAGGCTACACCTTC. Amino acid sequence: CASSLAPTGSGGYTF.

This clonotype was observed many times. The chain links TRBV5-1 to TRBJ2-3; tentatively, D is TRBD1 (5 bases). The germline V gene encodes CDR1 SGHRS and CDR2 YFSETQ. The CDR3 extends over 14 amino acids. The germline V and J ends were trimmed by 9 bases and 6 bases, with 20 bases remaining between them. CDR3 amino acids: CATNRGRSGDTQYF. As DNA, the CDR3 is TGCGCCACCAATAGGGGCAGATCGGGCGATACGCAGTATTTT.

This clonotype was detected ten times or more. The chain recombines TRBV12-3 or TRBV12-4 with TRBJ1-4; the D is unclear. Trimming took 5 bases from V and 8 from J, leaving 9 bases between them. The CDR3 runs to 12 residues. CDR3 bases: TGTGCCAGCAGTCCGGTTGGGGAAAAACTGTTTTTT. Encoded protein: CASSPVGEKLFF.

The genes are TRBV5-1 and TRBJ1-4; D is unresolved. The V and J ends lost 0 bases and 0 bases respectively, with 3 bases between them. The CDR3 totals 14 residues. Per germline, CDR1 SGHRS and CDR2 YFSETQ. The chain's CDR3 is CASSLGTTNEKLFF. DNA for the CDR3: TGCGCCAGCAGCTTGGGTACAACTAATGAAAAACTGTTTTTT. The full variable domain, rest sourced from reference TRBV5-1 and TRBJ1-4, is KAGVTQTPRYLIKTRGQQVTLSCSPISGHRSVSWYQQTPGQGLQFLFEYFSETQRNKGNFPGRFSGRQFSNSRSEMNVSTLELGDSALYLCASSLGTTNEKLFFGSGTQLSVL.

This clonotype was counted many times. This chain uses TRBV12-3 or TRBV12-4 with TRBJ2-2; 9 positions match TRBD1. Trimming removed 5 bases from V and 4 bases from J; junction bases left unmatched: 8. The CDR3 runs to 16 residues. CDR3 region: CASSTQDRGFTGELFF. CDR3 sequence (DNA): TGTGCCAGCAGTACCCAGGACAGGGGTTTCACCGGGGAGCTGTTTTTT.

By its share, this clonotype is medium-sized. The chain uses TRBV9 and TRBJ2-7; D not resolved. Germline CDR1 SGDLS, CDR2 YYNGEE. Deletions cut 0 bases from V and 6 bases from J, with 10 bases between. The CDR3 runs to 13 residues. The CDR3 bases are TGTGCCAGCAGCGTAGATCAAACTACCGAGCAGTACTTC. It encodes CASSVDQTTEQYF.

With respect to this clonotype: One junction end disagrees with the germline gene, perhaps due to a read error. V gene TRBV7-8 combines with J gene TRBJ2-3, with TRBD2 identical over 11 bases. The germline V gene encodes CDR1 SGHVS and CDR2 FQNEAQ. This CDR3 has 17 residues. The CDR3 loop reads CASSVVWSSGGTDTQYF. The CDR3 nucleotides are TGTGCAAGCAGTGTAGTGTGGTCTAGCGGGGGGACAGATACGCAGTATTTT.

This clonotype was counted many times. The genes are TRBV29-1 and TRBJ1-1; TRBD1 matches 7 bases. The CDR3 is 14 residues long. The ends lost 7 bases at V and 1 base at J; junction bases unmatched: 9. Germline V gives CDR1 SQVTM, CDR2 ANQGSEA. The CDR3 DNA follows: TGCAGCGGGATACGGGACAGCACGAACACTGAAGCTTTCTTT. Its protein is CSGIRDSTNTEAFF.

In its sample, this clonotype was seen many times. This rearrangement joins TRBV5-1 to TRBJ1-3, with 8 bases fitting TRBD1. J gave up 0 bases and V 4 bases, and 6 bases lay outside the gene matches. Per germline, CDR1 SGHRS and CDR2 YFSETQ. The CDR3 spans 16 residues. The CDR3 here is CASSTGQGGSGNTIYF. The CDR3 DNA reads TGCGCCAGCAGCACAGGACAGGGAGGCTCTGGAAACACCATATATTTT.

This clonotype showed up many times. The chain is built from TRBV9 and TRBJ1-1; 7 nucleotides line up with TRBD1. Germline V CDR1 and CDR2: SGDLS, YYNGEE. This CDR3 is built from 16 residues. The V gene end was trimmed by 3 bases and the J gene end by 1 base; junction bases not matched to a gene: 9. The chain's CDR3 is CASSDDHRGENTEAFF. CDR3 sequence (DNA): TGTGCCAGCAGCGATGACCACAGGGGAGAGAACACTGAAGCTTTCTTT.

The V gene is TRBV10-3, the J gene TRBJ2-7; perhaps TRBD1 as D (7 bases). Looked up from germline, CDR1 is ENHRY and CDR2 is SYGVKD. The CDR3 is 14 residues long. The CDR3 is CVMSESGGIREQYF. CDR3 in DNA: TGTGTCATGAGTGAGTCAGGGGGGATACGCGAGCAGTACTTC.

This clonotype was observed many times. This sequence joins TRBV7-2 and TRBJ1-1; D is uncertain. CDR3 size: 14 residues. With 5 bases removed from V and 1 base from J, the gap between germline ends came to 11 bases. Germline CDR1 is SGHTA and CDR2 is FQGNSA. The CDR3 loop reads CASSPYSRNTEAFF. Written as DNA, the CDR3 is TGTGCCAGCAGCCCGTACTCCCGGAACACTGAAGCTTTCTTT.

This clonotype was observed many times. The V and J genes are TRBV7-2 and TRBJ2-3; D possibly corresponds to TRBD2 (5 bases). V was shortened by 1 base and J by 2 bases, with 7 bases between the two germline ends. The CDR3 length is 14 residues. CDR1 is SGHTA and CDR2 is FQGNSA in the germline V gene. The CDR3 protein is CASSLDRDTDTQYF. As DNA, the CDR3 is TGTGCCAGCAGCTTAGATCGGGACACAGATACGCAGTATTTT.

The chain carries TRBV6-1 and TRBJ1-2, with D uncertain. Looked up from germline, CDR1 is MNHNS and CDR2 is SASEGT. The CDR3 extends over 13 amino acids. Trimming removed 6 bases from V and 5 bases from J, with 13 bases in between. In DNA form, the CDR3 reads TGTGCCAGCAGCCGGCCTGTGGCATATGGCTACACCTTC. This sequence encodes CASSRPVAYGYTF.

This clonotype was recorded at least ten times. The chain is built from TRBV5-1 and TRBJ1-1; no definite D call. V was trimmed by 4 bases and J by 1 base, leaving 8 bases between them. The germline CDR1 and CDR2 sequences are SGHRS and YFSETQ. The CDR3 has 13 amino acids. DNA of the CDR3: TGCGCCAGCAGCCCCCAGGCGAACACTGAAGCTTTCTTT. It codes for CASSPQANTEAFF. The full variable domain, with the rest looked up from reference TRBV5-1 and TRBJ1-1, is KAGVTQTPRYLIKTRGQQVTLSCSPISGHRSVSWYQQTPGQGLQFLFEYFSETQRNKGNFPGRFSGRQFSNSRSEMNVSTLELGDSALYLCASSPQANTEAFFGQGTRLTVV.

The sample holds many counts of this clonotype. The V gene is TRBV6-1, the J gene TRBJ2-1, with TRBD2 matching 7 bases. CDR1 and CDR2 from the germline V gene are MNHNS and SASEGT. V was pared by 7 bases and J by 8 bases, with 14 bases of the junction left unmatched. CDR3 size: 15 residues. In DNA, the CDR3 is TGTGCCAGCATCGAGCGGGGCGATAGAGGGGATGAGCAGTTCTTC. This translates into CASIERGDRGDEQFF.

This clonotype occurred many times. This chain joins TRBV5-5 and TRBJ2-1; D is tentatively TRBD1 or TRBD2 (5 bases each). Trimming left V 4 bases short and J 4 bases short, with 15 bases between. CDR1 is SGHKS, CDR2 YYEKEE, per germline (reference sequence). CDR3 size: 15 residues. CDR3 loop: CASSGDPPKYNEQFF. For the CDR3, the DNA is TGTGCCAGCAGCGGGGACCCCCCGAAGTACAATGAGCAGTTCTTC.

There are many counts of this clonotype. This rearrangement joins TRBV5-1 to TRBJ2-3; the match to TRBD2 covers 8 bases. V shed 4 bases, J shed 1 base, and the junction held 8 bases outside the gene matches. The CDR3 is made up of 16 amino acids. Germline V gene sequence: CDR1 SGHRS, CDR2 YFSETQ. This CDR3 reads CASSPVSGDRTDTQYF. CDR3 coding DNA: TGCGCCAGCAGCCCGGTTAGCGGGGACCGCACAGATACGCAGTATTTT.

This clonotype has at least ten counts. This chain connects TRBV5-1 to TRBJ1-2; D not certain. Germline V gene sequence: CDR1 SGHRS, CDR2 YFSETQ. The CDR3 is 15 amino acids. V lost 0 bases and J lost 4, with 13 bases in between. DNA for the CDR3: TGCGCCAGCAGCTTGGCAGCAGGCTCCTTCTATGGCTACACCTTC. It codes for CASSLAAGSFYGYTF.

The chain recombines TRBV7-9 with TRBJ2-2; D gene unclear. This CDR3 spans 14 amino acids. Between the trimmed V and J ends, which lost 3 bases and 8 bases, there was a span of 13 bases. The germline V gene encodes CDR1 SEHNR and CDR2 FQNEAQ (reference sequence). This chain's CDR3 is CASSFSNYPGELFF. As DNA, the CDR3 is TGTGCCAGCAGCTTCTCAAATTACCCAGGGGAGCTGTTTTTT.

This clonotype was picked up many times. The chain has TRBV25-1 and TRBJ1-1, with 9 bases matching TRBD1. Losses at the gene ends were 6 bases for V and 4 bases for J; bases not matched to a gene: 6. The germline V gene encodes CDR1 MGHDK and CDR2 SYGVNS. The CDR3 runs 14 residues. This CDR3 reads CASRGQGSSTEAFF. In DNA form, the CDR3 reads TGTGCCAGCAGGGGACAGGGCAGTAGCACTGAAGCTTTCTTT.